This T cell receptor (beta chain) was sequenced during a study of control samples from healthy donors and cancer patients. Profiled with immunoSEQ multiplex PCR; TCRdb holds only in-frame clones, not every one. The sample shows over 120,000 clones, about 94% of them seen only once. Germline V gene sequence: CDR1 SGHTA, CDR2 FQGNSA. V dropped 3 bases and J dropped 2; count of bases not matched to a gene: 4. This CDR3 region has 15 residues. Sequenced: PBMCs. The sequence derives from a man aged 55 to 69 with colorectal cancer. This chain links TRBV7-2 with TRBJ2-5; 9 bases are a match to TRBD2. The CDR3 here is CASSFWLAGQETQYF. The CDR3 bases are TGTGCCAGCAGCTTCTGGCTAGCGGGGCAAGAGACCCAGTACTTC.